Listed below are T cell receptor beta chains from one sample, sequenced in a study of T and B cells in COVID-19 patients. TCRdb passed the multiplex PCR reads through MiXCR, listing each CDR3 protein once. The table has about 7,800 distinct CDR3 sequences, 40% seen once; the top ten hold over 2.5%. The sequenced material came from blood. The receptors stem from a human donor who had recovered from COVID-19. The CDR3 runs from the conserved cysteine through the conserved F or W. Each record gives: J gene, clone size, D gene, V gene, CDR3 DNA, CDR3 protein. A D gene is named only where the DNA matches it firmly. The size of a clone is reported for some rows only, either as once, few or many, or as a class for expanded clones.

j_gene: TRBJ2-1
abundance: -
d_gene: TRBD2
v_gene: TRBV6-2/TRBV6-3
CDR3nt: TGTGCCAGCAGTCCTTATTCCGATGTGTGGGGGGGAGACAATGAGCAGTTCTTC
CDR3aa: CASSPYSDVWGGDNEQFF

j_gene: TRBJ2-5
abundance: medium-sized
d_gene: TRBD1
v_gene: TRBV29-1
CDR3nt: TGCAGCGTCCTAGAGGGGGCGAGGGAGACCCAGTACTTC
CDR3aa: CSVLEGARETQYF

j_gene: TRBJ1-5
abundance: -
d_gene: -
v_gene: TRBV7-2
CDR3nt: TGTGCCAGCAGCTTAGAGGCAGACAATCAGCCCCAGCATTTT
CDR3aa: CASSLEADNQPQHF

j_gene: TRBJ2-3
abundance: -
d_gene: -
v_gene: TRBV27
CDR3nt: TGTGCCAGCAGTATCCGACAGGGCACAGATACGCAGTATTTT
CDR3aa: CASSIRQGTDTQYF

j_gene: TRBJ2-5
abundance: medium-sized
d_gene: TRBD2
v_gene: TRBV19
CDR3nt: TGTGCCAGTAGTATGTCGGGGGGAGAGACCCAGTACTTC
CDR3aa: CASSMSGGETQYF

j_gene: TRBJ2-6
abundance: few
d_gene: TRBD2
v_gene: TRBV6-5
CDR3nt: TGTGCCAGCAGCCGCGGGAGCGGGGGATCCTCTGGGGCCAACGTCCTGACTTTC
CDR3aa: CASSRGSGGSSGANVLTF

j_gene: TRBJ2-7
abundance: -
d_gene: TRBD2
v_gene: TRBV10-3
CDR3nt: TGTGCCATCAGTGACAACCCGGGGGGCGAGCAGTACTTC
CDR3aa: CAISDNPGGEQYF

j_gene: TRBJ2-3
abundance: few
d_gene: -
v_gene: TRBV6-5
CDR3nt: TGTGCCAGCAGTGAAAGGACGTATCGAGATACGCAGTATTTT
CDR3aa: CASSERTYRDTQYF

j_gene: TRBJ1-1
abundance: few
d_gene: -
v_gene: TRBV29-1
CDR3nt: TGCAGCGTGGTGGCGGGACAGAACACTGAAGCTTTCTTT
CDR3aa: CSVVAGQNTEAFF

j_gene: TRBJ2-7
abundance: few
d_gene: -
v_gene: TRBV7-6
CDR3nt: TGTGCCAGCAGCTTATACGAGGGTTTGGGGCAGTACTTC
CDR3aa: CASSLYEGLGQYF

j_gene: TRBJ2-5
abundance: -
d_gene: TRBD1
v_gene: TRBV6-5
CDR3nt: TGTGCCAGCAGTTACACGACAGGGGAAGAGACCCAGTACTTC
CDR3aa: CASSYTTGEETQYF

j_gene: TRBJ2-1
abundance: medium-sized
d_gene: TRBD2
v_gene: TRBV11-3
CDR3nt: TGTGCCAGCAGCTTAGTGGCGGGGGACTCCTACAATGAGCAGTTCTTC
CDR3aa: CASSLVAGDSYNEQFF

j_gene: TRBJ1-2
abundance: -
d_gene: -
v_gene: TRBV5-4
CDR3nt: TGTGCCAGCAGCGTAAAATGGGGGGGAGGTGACTATGGCTACACCTTC
CDR3aa: CASSVKWGGGDYGYTF

j_gene: TRBJ1-5
abundance: few
d_gene: -
v_gene: TRBV27
CDR3nt: TGTGCCAGCATGGCCCCCGGGTTAGGTCAGCCCCAGCATTTT
CDR3aa: CASMAPGLGQPQHF

j_gene: TRBJ1-2
abundance: -
d_gene: -
v_gene: TRBV6-5
CDR3nt: TGTGCCAGCAGTTACGCCCGGGGCCGCCTCGGCTACACCTTC
CDR3aa: CASSYARGRLGYTF

j_gene: TRBJ2-2
abundance: -
d_gene: -
v_gene: TRBV6-5
CDR3nt: TGTGCCAGCAGTTGGGGCGGGGAGCTGTTTTTT
CDR3aa: CASSWGGELFF

j_gene: TRBJ2-1
abundance: -
d_gene: -
v_gene: TRBV6-2/TRBV6-3
CDR3nt: TGTGCCAGCTATAGGGCGGCAAACGGATACAATGAGCAGTTCTTC
CDR3aa: CASYRAANGYNEQFF

j_gene: TRBJ1-5
abundance: -
d_gene: -
v_gene: TRBV19
CDR3nt: TGTGCCAGTAGCATACAGGGAGGGTATCAGCCCCAGCATTTT
CDR3aa: CASSIQGGYQPQHF

j_gene: TRBJ2-5
abundance: few
d_gene: TRBD2
v_gene: TRBV5-6
CDR3nt: TGTGCCAGCAGCTTGGAACTAGCGGGGGGGCCTTATAGGCGGACCCAGTACTTC
CDR3aa: CASSLELAGGPYRRTQYF

j_gene: TRBJ2-1
abundance: medium-sized
d_gene: TRBD1
v_gene: TRBV11-3
CDR3nt: TGTGCCAGCAGCCCTATAGGGACAGGCTCCTACAATGAGCAGTTCTTC
CDR3aa: CASSPIGTGSYNEQFF

j_gene: TRBJ2-7
abundance: medium-sized
d_gene: -
v_gene: TRBV19
CDR3nt: TGTGCCAGTAGTATTGAGGTCCGGGGAACCTACGAGCAGTACTTC
CDR3aa: CASSIEVRGTYEQYF

j_gene: TRBJ1-4
abundance: -
d_gene: -
v_gene: TRBV5-6
CDR3nt: TGTGCCAGCAGCCCCACGGTGGGCAGGGTCGATGAAAAACTGTTTTTT
CDR3aa: CASSPTVGRVDEKLFF

j_gene: TRBJ2-2
abundance: few
d_gene: -
v_gene: TRBV6-5
CDR3nt: TGTGCCACACAGGGAGCCAACACCGGGGAGCTGTTTTTT
CDR3aa: CATQGANTGELFF

j_gene: TRBJ2-7
abundance: once
d_gene: -
v_gene: TRBV27
CDR3nt: TGTGCCAGCAGTCTCCAGGCCATGGGGCTTTCGACCTACGAGCAGTACTTC
CDR3aa: CASSLQAMGLSTYEQYF